The T cell receptor beta chain described here comes from a study of shared clonotypes between healthy human individuals. Study conclusions and caveats: The sampled material consisted only of blood, and tissue repertoires are likely to differ.

This clone has only a few counts. What it binds is unknown. CDR1 SEHNR and CDR2 FQNEAQ come from the germline V gene (reference sequence). V was shortened by 5 bases and J by 7 bases, with 15 bases between the two germline ends. CDR3 length: 13 amino acids. Every immunoSEQ plate was one replicate of a subset's evenly spread DNA. In replicate PCRs of unsorted PBMC, about 320 ng DNA, about 31,000 T cell genomes, was used. Sequencing was performed with immunoSEQ multiplex PCR; in TCRdb, only in-frame clones are kept and a portion is missing. The sample has roughly 490,000 clones, 76% seen once. The J gene is TRBJ2-7, the V gene TRBV7-9; either TRBD1 or TRBD2 may fit D (5 bases each). The sequencing input was PBMCs. The origin of this receptor is a woman between 40 and 55 years old in good health. Some clones in this sample may be carry-over from other donors' samples. CDR3 coding DNA: TGTGCCAGCAGCCTTGGGGGAGTTGGGGAGCAGTACTTC. Translation gives CASSLGGVGEQYF.